The 20 T cell receptor beta chains below all came from one sample that was sequenced in a study of CD8+ T cells in alopecia areata (dated by TCRdb to between 2018 and 2020). Library generation was performed with the immunoSEQ multiplex PCR assay. To provide template for TCR sequencing, every sample had RNA extracted and reverse transcribed into cDNA. Entries here come from immuneACCESS through TCRdb and include only in-frame sequences with V and J called. Some clones fail to appear in such tables; in the studies checked, an unresolved V gene covers under half of the shortfall, and the cause of the remainder is unknown. The sample table contains under 300,000 clones; only one count was recorded for 67% of them. Of the sample, approximately 1.2% falls within the top ten clones. Per the publication, the time point label means: baseline before oral tofacitinib. The material sequenced was CD4+ T cells sorted from blood, taken at week 0. The source is a human donor with alopecia areata.

This rearrangement joins TRBV2 to TRBJ1-6, with D possibly TRBD1 on 6 matching bases. Germline V lookup: CDR1 SNHLY, CDR2 FYNNEI. The CDR3 runs to 14 residues. Trimming shortened V by 8 bases and J by 6 bases, and 14 bases separated the two germline ends. The CDR3 loop is CASLSDSVNSPLHF. In nucleotides, the CDR3 is TGTGCCAGCCTGTCGGACAGCGTTAATTCACCCCTCCACTTT.

The V call is TRBV4-1, the J call TRBJ1-2; tentative D call: TRBD1 (6 bases). There are 13 residues in the CDR3. Trimming cost V 6 bases and J 5 bases, with 13 bases left between them. Per germline, CDR1 MGHRA and CDR2 YSYEKL. The CDR3 is CASRPSTGYGYTF. The CDR3 DNA follows: TGCGCCAGCAGACCATCGACAGGATATGGCTACACCTTC.

The chain couples TRBV19 to TRBJ2-2, with 8 bases aligning to TRBD1. V lost 6 bases, J lost 6 bases, and 3 bases stayed unmatched. The CDR3 loop spans 13 amino acids. The V gene's germline CDR1 is LNHDA and CDR2 SQIVND (reference sequence). The CDR3 DNA reads as TGTGCCAGTAGCTGGACAGGGCCCGGGGAGCTGTTTTTT. Protein: CASSWTGPGELFF. Filled out from reference TRBV19 and TRBJ2-2, the complete variable domain reads DGGITQSPKYLFRKEGQNVTLSCEQNLNHDAMYWYRQDPGQGLRLIYYSQIVNDFQKGDIAEGYSVSREKKESFPLTVTSAQKNPTAFYLCASSWTGPGELFFGEGSRLTVL.

V gene TRBV15 combines with J gene TRBJ2-6, with D possibly matching TRBD1 (5 bases). This CDR3 spans 15 amino acids. The germline V gene encodes CDR1 LNHNV and CDR2 YYDKDF (reference sequence). Trimming took off 0 bases at V and 4 bases at J, with 7 bases between the two ends. The CDR3 DNA is TGTGCCACCAGCAGAGACAGGGTCGGGGCCAACGTCCTGACTTTC. Translating it yields CATSRDRVGANVLTF.

This chain connects TRBV18 to TRBJ2-3; 8 nucleotides line up with TRBD1. This CDR3 comprises 15 residues. Trimming removed 0 bases from V and 6 bases from J; junction bases left unmatched: 5. CDR1 KGHSH and CDR2 LQKENI come from the germline V gene. Here the CDR3 DNA reads TGTGCCAGCTCACCACCGAGCAGGGGGCACGATACGCAGTATTTT. It yields the protein CASSPPSRGHDTQYF.

This clone came up a few times. The rearrangement joins TRBV29-1 to TRBJ2-5; unclear D gene. CDR3 size: 11 residues. Trimming shortened V by 5 bases and J by 0 bases, and 4 bases separated the two germline ends. Germline values: CDR1 SQVTM, CDR2 ANQGSEA. CDR3 bases: TGCAGCGTTCGGTACCAAGAGACCCAGTACTTC. Translated, it gives CSVRYQETQYF. The full variable domain, with the rest looked up from reference TRBV29-1 and TRBJ2-5, is SAVISQKPSRDICQRGTSLTIQCQVDSQVTMMFWYRQQPGQSLTLIATANQGSEATYESGFVIDKFPISRPNLTFSTLTVSNMSPEDSSIYLCSVRYQETQYFGPGTRLLVL.

The sample holds many counts of this clone. Here the CDR3 reads CASSISPGHIYEQYF. The CDR3 DNA follows: TGCGCCAGCAGTATTTCGCCGGGACATATCTACGAGCAGTACTTC. The chain employs TRBV23-1 and TRBJ2-7; perhaps TRBD1 as D (6 bases). TRBV23-1 is an open reading frame, and its role is uncertain. The CDR3 has 15 amino acids. The V gene lost 5 bases and the J gene lost 3 bases, with 17 bases spanning the gap.

The chain joins TRBV6-5 to TRBJ2-4; D may be TRBD2 (6 bases). Trimming took off 8 bases at V and 1 base at J, with 15 bases between the two ends. Germline V gives CDR1 MNHEY, CDR2 SVGAGI. This CDR3 is 15 amino acids long. CDR3 bases: TGTGCCAGCGGGGGACTCCCTGCCGCCAAAAACATTCAGTACTTC. Translating gives CASGGLPAAKNIQYF.

CDR3 nucleotides: TGTGCCAGCAGCGTAAACCACTACAATGAGCAGTTCTTC. This encodes CASSVNHYNEQFF. This chain joins TRBV9 and TRBJ2-1; D is unresolved. This CDR3 is built from 13 residues. CDR1 and CDR2 (germline): SGDLS, YYNGEE. V gave up 1 base and J gave up 3 bases, with 5 bases separating them.

The chain joins TRBV7-9 to TRBJ2-2; D remains unclear. This CDR3 region has 14 residues. Trimming shortened V by 5 bases and J by 5 bases, and 12 bases separated the two germline ends. Germline CDR1 SEHNR, CDR2 FQNEAQ (reference sequence). The CDR3 nucleotides are TGTGCCAGCAGCCTAGTGGTTTCGACCGGGGAGCTGTTTTTT. Translation gives CASSLVVSTGELFF.

The gene calls are TRBV25-1 and TRBJ2-3; unclear D gene. The germline V gene has CDR1 MGHDK and CDR2 SYGVNS. CDR3 length: 11 residues. Deletions cut 3 bases from V and 9 bases from J, with 7 bases between. The CDR3 DNA reads as TGTGCCAGCAGTGATCTAAGCACGCAGTATTTT. Translation: CASSDLSTQYF.

V and J are TRBV6-1 and TRBJ2-4; 10 bases agree with TRBD1. Looked up from germline, CDR1 is MNHNS and CDR2 is SASEGT. The ends lost 6 bases at V and 7 bases at J; junction bases unmatched: 6. This CDR3 region has 14 residues. Here the CDR3 DNA reads TGTGCCAGCAGGAGACCGGGACAGGGGAACATTCAGTACTTC. It specifies CASRRPGQGNIQYF.

This clone has more than one count but fewer than ten. The CDR3 nucleotides are TGTGCCAGCAGTTTAAGGCGGGGGGAGGGTGAGCAGTTCTTC. This encodes CASSLRRGEGEQFF. The chain employs TRBV27 and TRBJ2-1; 8 nucleotides line up with TRBD2. Trimming cost V 2 bases and J 9 bases; bases outside gene matches: 6. There are 14 residues in the CDR3. The germline V gene encodes CDR1 MNHEY and CDR2 SMNVEV (reference sequence).

This clone was recorded only once. The J gene is TRBJ2-7, the V gene TRBV4-1, with unresolved D. Trimming took 2 bases from V and 0 from J, leaving 11 bases between them. Germline CDR1 MGHRA, CDR2 YSYEKL. CDR3 length equals 15 residues. In DNA, the CDR3 is TGCGCCAGCAGCCAAAGGTTACAGAGCTCCTACGAGCAGTACTTC. Translating gives CASSQRLQSSYEQYF.

J is TRBJ2-6 and V is TRBV5-1; 7 bases fit TRBD1. J gave up 2 bases and V 4 bases, and 6 bases lay outside the gene matches. CDR3 length: 16 residues. Germline assignment: CDR1 SGHRS and CDR2 YFSETQ. The CDR3 region has the DNA TGCGCCAGCAGCCCGACGACAGGGACTGGGGCCAACGTCCTGACTTTC. Translated, it gives CASSPTTGTGANVLTF. Based on the CDR3 plus reference TRBV5-1 and TRBJ2-6, the full variable domain is KAGVTQTPRYLIKTRGQQVTLSCSPISGHRSVSWYQQTPGQGLQFLFEYFSETQRNKGNFPGRFSGRQFSNSRSEMNVSTLELGDSALYLCASSPTTGTGANVLTFGAGSRLTVL.

This clone was seen only a few times. V and J are TRBV4-3 and TRBJ2-1; 7 nucleotides match TRBD1. V was pared by 1 base and J by 0 bases, with 3 bases of the junction left unmatched. CDR1 is LGHNA and CDR2 is YSLEER in the germline V gene. The CDR3 runs 16 residues. The CDR3 bases are TGCGCCAGCAGCCAAGCTACAGGGGTCTCCTACAATGAGCAGTTCTTC. Translation gives CASSQATGVSYNEQFF.

V and J are TRBV30 and TRBJ2-2; 12 nucleotides match TRBD2. J gave up 13 bases and V 5 bases, and 11 bases lay outside the gene matches. The CDR3 length is 14 residues. The germline V gene encodes CDR1 GTSNPN and CDR2 SVGIG (reference sequence). The CDR3 DNA sequence: TGTGCCTGGGACTCCGGACTAGCGGGATTAGGGCTGTTTTTT. As protein: CAWDSGLAGLGLFF. The full variable domain, rest sourced from reference TRBV30 and TRBJ2-2, is SQTIHQWPATLVQPVGSPLSLECTVEGTSNPNLYWYRQAAGRGLQLLFYSVGIGQISSEVPQNLSASRPQDRQFILSSKKLLLSDSGFYLCAWDSGLAGLGLFFGEGSRLTVL.

This clone has just one count. The J gene is TRBJ1-1, the V gene TRBV5-6, with D unresolved. With 6 bases removed from V and 3 bases from J, the gap between germline ends came to 12 bases. The CDR3 spans 13 residues. The germline CDR1 and CDR2 sequences are SGHDT and YYEEEE. The CDR3 spells CASNIAWDTEAFF. The CDR3 DNA reads TGTGCCAGCAATATAGCATGGGACACTGAAGCTTTCTTT.

This clone appeared a single time. This chain joins TRBV10-3 and TRBJ2-1; D could derive from TRBD1 or TRBD2 (5 bases each). Germline CDR1 and CDR2: ENHRY and SYGVKD. V was trimmed by 4 bases and J by 2 bases, leaving 9 bases between them. The CDR3 runs 14 residues. CDR3 region: CAISARDAYNEQFF. The CDR3 DNA reads TGTGCCATCAGTGCCCGGGACGCCTACAATGAGCAGTTCTTC.

J is TRBJ2-3 and V is TRBV29-1; D is unclear. The CDR3 spans 11 residues. The germline V and J ends were trimmed by 5 bases and 1 base, with 4 bases remaining between them. Germline CDR1 and CDR2: SQVTM and ANQGSEA. The chain's CDR3 is CSVKGTDTQYF. CDR3 nucleotide sequence: TGCAGCGTTAAAGGCACAGATACGCAGTATTTT.